The rows below give T cell receptor beta chains drawn from one sample of a study of cytomegalovirus exposure and HLA in healthy donors. Sequenced by immunoSEQ multiplex PCR; TCRdb stores in-frame clones only, minus some. Of about 150,000 clones listed, about 80% were seen once; the top ten hold 1.5% to 2%. Material for sequencing was PBMCs. The receptors shown here come from a young woman in good health and CMV-seronegative. Each CDR3 is given with its conserved first and last residue. The order of the fields is clone size, D gene, J gene, V gene, CDR3 DNA, CDR3 protein. A D gene is named only where the DNA matches it firmly. Size values are once, few and many counts, or a class for expanded clones, and some rows have none.

clone size: -; D gene: TRBD1; J gene: TRBJ2-4; V gene: TRBV6-5; CDR3 DNA: TGTGCCAGCAGAAGGACAGACAGGGACCATTCTCAGTACTTC; CDR3 protein: CASRRTDRDHSQYF
clone size: -; D gene: TRBD1; J gene: TRBJ1-5; V gene: TRBV19; CDR3 DNA: TGTGCCAGTAGTATAGACAGGGGGAGCAATCAGCCCCAGCATTTT; CDR3 protein: CASSIDRGSNQPQHF
clone size: -; D gene: -; J gene: TRBJ1-5; V gene: TRBV19; CDR3 DNA: TGTGCCAGTAGTGCCTCTCTACAGGATCCCCAGCATTTT; CDR3 protein: CASSASLQDPQHF
clone size: -; D gene: TRBD1; J gene: TRBJ2-2; V gene: TRBV2; CDR3 DNA: TGTGCCAGCAGTGAAAGCTTTCCCGGGACAGGGGTAACCGGGGAGCTGTTTTTT; CDR3 protein: CASSESFPGTGVTGELFF
clone size: few; D gene: TRBD2; J gene: TRBJ2-5; V gene: TRBV15; CDR3 DNA: TGTGCCACCAGCAGAGTGGGTAGCGGGGAAGTTGAGGAGACCCAGTACTTC; CDR3 protein: CATSRVGSGEVEETQYF
clone size: -; D gene: TRBD1; J gene: TRBJ1-6; V gene: TRBV5-1; CDR3 DNA: TGCGCCAGCAGCCAGGGGGACAGACCTTCACCCCTCCACTTT; CDR3 protein: CASSQGDRPSPLHF
clone size: -; D gene: TRBD1; J gene: TRBJ2-3; V gene: TRBV9; CDR3 DNA: TGTGCCAGCAGCGCCAGAGGGACAGGGACGCAGTATTTT; CDR3 protein: CASSARGTGTQYF
clone size: -; D gene: -; J gene: TRBJ2-1; V gene: TRBV5-5; CDR3 DNA: TGTGCCAGCAGCTTGGGTGGGCTTATCAATGAGCAGTTCTTC; CDR3 protein: CASSLGGLINEQFF
clone size: -; D gene: -; J gene: TRBJ1-2; V gene: TRBV18; CDR3 DNA: TGTGCCAGCTCACCGGAAGCCAGGAGAGGACAAGGCTACACCTTC; CDR3 protein: CASSPEARRGQGYTF
clone size: -; D gene: TRBD1; J gene: TRBJ2-7; V gene: TRBV5-1; CDR3 DNA: TGCGCCAGCAGCTTGGCGGGGACAGGGGCCCCGGGGTCCTACGAGCAGTACTTC; CDR3 protein: CASSLAGTGAPGSYEQYF
clone size: -; D gene: TRBD2; J gene: TRBJ2-3; V gene: TRBV11-3; CDR3 DNA: TGTGCCAGCAGCTTGGTAGCGGGGGGGCCCACAGATACGCAGTATTTT; CDR3 protein: CASSLVAGGPTDTQYF
clone size: -; D gene: -; J gene: TRBJ1-4; V gene: TRBV29-1; CDR3 DNA: TGCAGCGTCCGTGTCACGGTCGGTGGACTGTTTTTT; CDR3 protein: CSVRVTVGGLFF
clone size: -; D gene: TRBD1; J gene: TRBJ2-1; V gene: TRBV19; CDR3 DNA: TGTGCCAGTAGTATTCGCTCTGGACAGGTAACCTACAATGAGCAGTTCTTC; CDR3 protein: CASSIRSGQVTYNEQFF
clone size: -; D gene: TRBD2; J gene: TRBJ2-1; V gene: TRBV5-1; CDR3 DNA: TGCGCCAGCAGCTCGGGACTAGCGGGGGGGGCCTCCTACAATGAGCAGTTCTTC; CDR3 protein: CASSSGLAGGASYNEQFF
clone size: -; D gene: -; J gene: TRBJ2-7; V gene: TRBV11-2; CDR3 DNA: TGTGCCAGCAGCTTAGATAATCGCGAGCAGTACTTC; CDR3 protein: CASSLDNREQYF
clone size: -; D gene: TRBD2; J gene: TRBJ2-4; V gene: TRBV2; CDR3 DNA: TGTGCCAGCAGTGCCGGGACTAGCGGAGAGAACGTAGCCAAAAACATTCAGTACTTC; CDR3 protein: CASSAGTSGENVAKNIQYF
clone size: once; D gene: -; J gene: TRBJ2-7; V gene: TRBV7-8; CDR3 DNA: TGTGCCAGCAGCTTATTAGGACAGAACTACGAGCAGTACTTC; CDR3 protein: CASSLLGQNYEQYF
clone size: -; D gene: -; J gene: TRBJ1-2; V gene: TRBV6-1; CDR3 DNA: TGTGCCAGCAGTGAAGCCAGCAGGGTAGGCTACACCTTC; CDR3 protein: CASSEASRVGYTF
clone size: once; D gene: -; J gene: TRBJ1-1; V gene: TRBV14; CDR3 DNA: TGTGCCAGCAGCACGAAAAGGTTGAGGACTGAAGCTTTCTTT; CDR3 protein: CASSTKRLRTEAFF
clone size: -; D gene: TRBD1; J gene: TRBJ1-4; V gene: TRBV4-1; CDR3 DNA: TGCGCCAGCAGCCAAGGGGACAGGGCCTATGGGGAACTGTTTTTT; CDR3 protein: CASSQGDRAYGELFF
clone size: -; D gene: TRBD1; J gene: TRBJ2-2; V gene: TRBV2; CDR3 DNA: TGTGCCAGCATCGACAGGGCGAATACCGGGGAGCTGTTTTTT; CDR3 protein: CASIDRANTGELFF
clone size: -; D gene: -; J gene: TRBJ1-2; V gene: TRBV6-5; CDR3 DNA: TGTGCCAGCAGCGAAGGACAGAGAGGCTACACCTTC; CDR3 protein: CASSEGQRGYTF
clone size: -; D gene: -; J gene: TRBJ1-1; V gene: TRBV18; CDR3 DNA: TGTGCCAGCTCACGGGGCGGGAACACTGAAGCTTTCTTT; CDR3 protein: CASSRGGNTEAFF
clone size: -; D gene: TRBD2; J gene: TRBJ2-3; V gene: TRBV7-2; CDR3 DNA: TGTGCCAGCACCTTTCGCGCTGGCGGGGGTGTAGAAACAGATACGCAGTATTTT; CDR3 protein: CASTFRAGGGVETDTQYF
clone size: -; D gene: -; J gene: TRBJ1-1; V gene: TRBV6-5; CDR3 DNA: TGTGCCAGCAGCGCGCAGAGGTACGCTGAAGCTTTCTTT; CDR3 protein: CASSAQRYAEAFF
clone size: -; D gene: TRBD2; J gene: TRBJ2-6; V gene: TRBV6-4; CDR3 DNA: TGTGCCAGCAGTGGGACTAGCGGCTCTGGGGCCAACGTCCTGACTTTC; CDR3 protein: CASSGTSGSGANVLTF
clone size: once; D gene: TRBD2; J gene: TRBJ2-1; V gene: TRBV27; CDR3 DNA: TGTGCCAGCAGCTTATTGGGGGGGAATGAGCAGTTCTTC; CDR3 protein: CASSLLGGNEQFF
clone size: -; D gene: -; J gene: TRBJ1-3; V gene: TRBV5-1; CDR3 DNA: TGCGCCAGCAGCAGGGGGGGGGCGGACTCTGGAAACACCATATATTTT; CDR3 protein: CASSRGGADSGNTIYF
clone size: -; D gene: TRBD1; J gene: TRBJ2-3; V gene: TRBV5-4; CDR3 DNA: TGTGCCAGCAGCAGGCGACAGGGGGAAGATACGCAGTATTTT; CDR3 protein: CASSRRQGEDTQYF
clone size: -; D gene: TRBD2; J gene: TRBJ2-3; V gene: TRBV4-2; CDR3 DNA: TGTGCCAGCAGCCAAGAACCGGGGGAGGGGACAGATACGCAGTATTTT; CDR3 protein: CASSQEPGEGTDTQYF
clone size: -; D gene: -; J gene: TRBJ2-5; V gene: TRBV14; CDR3 DNA: TGTGCCAGCAGCCAACGGAACTCGGGGCAAGAGACCCAGTACTTC; CDR3 protein: CASSQRNSGQETQYF